This TCR beta chain is from a study of blood T cell repertoires in COVID-19. Sequenced by immunoSEQ multiplex PCR; TCRdb stores in-frame clones only, minus some. Found here are approximately 230,000 clones, 70% to 90% of them singletons; the top ten hold around 3%. The sample taken for sequencing was peripheral blood. The receptor was derived from a man aged 18-30 years with active or convalescent COVID-19.

CDR3 sequence: CASRGWGPMNTEAFF. CDR3 DNA: TGTGCCAGCCGTGGGTGGGGGCCTATGAACACTGAAGCTTTCTTT. The J gene is TRBJ1-1, the V gene TRBV2; possible D gene TRBD1, 6 bases. The germline V and J ends were trimmed by 8 bases and 0 bases, with 16 bases remaining between them. The CDR3 loop spans 15 amino acids. Germline V CDR1 and CDR2: SNHLY, FYNNEI.